The 21 T cell receptor beta chains below come from one sample, sequenced in a study of blood T cell repertoires in COVID-19. Generated by immunoSEQ multiplex PCR, the TCRdb table keeps only in-frame clones and is missing some. The data show 300,000 to 400,000 clones, more than 70% seen once. Sequencing was done on a sample of peripheral blood. These TCRs come from an older woman with COVID-19, enrolled during active disease.

The V call is TRBV7-3, the J call TRBJ2-1; TRBD2 matches 7 bases. The germline CDR1 and CDR2 sequences are SGHTA and FQGTGA. The CDR3 extends over 13 amino acids. The J segment lost 7 bases and the V segment lost 5 bases, leaving 5 bases of the junction unmatched. The CDR3: CASSQGRGNEQFF. CDR3 nucleotides: TGTGCCAGCAGCCAAGGGCGGGGGAATGAGCAGTTCTTC.

V is TRBV2 and J is TRBJ1-4; D perhaps matches TRBD1 (5 bases). The CDR3 sequence is 14 residues long. Germline CDR1 and CDR2: SNHLY and FYNNEI. Trimming cost V 6 bases and J 6 bases, with 14 bases left between them. CDR3 DNA: TGTGCCAGCAGGCCAGGGATTGGAGATGAAAAACTGTTTTTT. Translating gives CASRPGIGDEKLFF.

The genes are TRBV29-1 and TRBJ2-3, with 8 nucleotides matching TRBD1. CDR1 is SQVTM and CDR2 is ANQGSEA in the germline V gene. The CDR3 has 18 amino acids. Germline trimming cut 6 bases from V and 0 bases from J; bases unmatched to any gene: 17. The CDR3 loop is CSVGQGPPYSSSTDTQYF. CDR3 in DNA: TGCAGCGTCGGACAGGGTCCCCCCTACTCCTCTAGCACAGATACGCAGTATTTT.

The CDR3 sequence is CAISERTPQETQYF. CDR3 bases: TGTGCCATCAGTGAGCGGACACCCCAAGAGACCCAGTACTTC. The V call is TRBV10-3, the J call TRBJ2-5; D is possibly TRBD1 (5 bases). Germline CDR1 ENHRY, CDR2 SYGVKD. This CDR3 has 14 residues. The germline V and J ends were trimmed by 2 bases and 1 base, with 8 bases remaining between them.

The chain combines TRBV7-2 with TRBJ1-5, with D hard to call. This CDR3 is built from 13 residues. Trimming pared 0 bases from V and 7 bases from J, leaving 7 bases between. From germline, CDR1 is SGHTA and CDR2 FQGNSA. CDR3 sequence (DNA): TGTGCCAGCAGCTTAGCTGCGAGGCAGCCCCAGCATTTT. This codes for CASSLAARQPQHF.

The chain couples TRBV10-3 to TRBJ1-5, with 7 bases lining up with TRBD1. The junction had 4 bases not matched to a gene; V was cut back by 10 bases and J by 4 bases. The CDR3 length is 12 residues. CDR1 is ENHRY, CDR2 SYGVKD, per germline. The CDR3 region has the DNA TGTGCCACGTCGACAGGGAATCAGCCCCAGCATTTT. Its protein is CATSTGNQPQHF.

This clone was observed once. CDR3 in amino acids: CASSPTGAEAFF. CDR3 nucleotide sequence: TGTGCCAGTAGCCCGACAGGGGCCGAAGCTTTCTTT. The V gene is TRBV19, the J gene TRBJ1-1, with 8 bases matching TRBD1. The germline CDR1 and CDR2 sequences are LNHDA and SQIVND (reference sequence). The CDR3 consists of 12 residues. V was pared by 6 bases and J by 8 bases, with 5 bases of the junction left unmatched.

The rearrangement links TRBV9 to TRBJ2-1; TRBD1 is a possible D gene (5 bases). There are 15 residues in the CDR3. Germline V gene data show CDR1 as SGDLS and CDR2 as YYNGEE. The V end lost 1 base, the J end lost 3 bases, and 11 bases lay between the germline ends. As DNA, the CDR3 is TGTGCCAGCAGCGTAAGGGGATCCAGCTACAATGAGCAGTTCTTC. This translates into CASSVRGSSYNEQFF.

V is TRBV6-2 or TRBV6-3 and J is TRBJ1-5; 10 nucleotides agree with TRBD1. Germline CDR1 MNHEY, CDR2 SVGEGT. This CDR3 comprises 15 residues. J gave up 7 bases and V 6 bases, and 9 bases lay outside the gene matches. Here the CDR3 reads CASSLRDRGEQPQHF. The CDR3 DNA reads TGTGCCAGCAGCCTCCGGGACAGGGGAGAACAGCCCCAGCATTTT.

The rearrangement links TRBV7-9 to TRBJ1-4; D uncertain. Germline loops: CDR1 SEHNR, CDR2 FQNEAQ (reference sequence). The CDR3 is 15 residues long. Trimming shortened V by 3 bases and J by 4 bases, and 12 bases separated the two germline ends. The CDR3 is CASSFYLADNEKLFF. CDR3 nucleotides: TGTGCCAGCAGCTTTTACCTGGCCGATAATGAAAAACTGTTTTTT.

The chain joins TRBV20-1 to TRBJ1-2, with TRBD1 identical over 7 bases. Germline V gene sequence: CDR1 DFQATT, CDR2 SNEGSKA (reference sequence). The CDR3 is 16 amino acids. Trimming at V came to 3 bases and at J to 4 bases, leaving 14 bases not matched to a gene. The CDR3 bases are TGCAGTGCTAGTGCTCCCGGGACAGTCTCCGTCTATGGCTACACCTTC. Amino acids: CSASAPGTVSVYGYTF.

The rearrangement uses TRBV27 and TRBJ1-5; 8 bases agree with TRBD1. This CDR3 spans 16 amino acids. Trimming removed 1 base from V and 4 bases from J; junction bases left unmatched: 6. Germline lookup yields CDR1 MNHEY and CDR2 SMNVEV (reference sequence). In nucleotides, the CDR3 is TGTGCCAGCAGTTTATTAGGACAGGGCTTTAATCAGCCCCAGCATTTT. It translates to CASSLLGQGFNQPQHF.

V usage is TRBV19 and J usage is TRBJ1-2, with 9 bases that match TRBD1. The V and J ends lost 5 bases and 4 bases, in that order; junction bases with no gene match: 5. The CDR3 extends over 14 amino acids. Germline-derived CDR1 and CDR2 are LNHDA and SQIVND (reference sequence). The CDR3: CASSGTGRIYGYTF. DNA for the CDR3: TGTGCCAGTAGTGGGACAGGGAGGATCTATGGCTACACCTTC.

The chain links TRBV18 to TRBJ1-2; D is ambiguous. V lost 4 bases and J lost 6, with 21 bases in between. The CDR3 runs 16 residues. The germline gives CDR1 KGHSH, CDR2 LQKENI. CDR3 in amino acids: CASSLTTASPNDGYTF. CDR3 DNA sequence: TGTGCCAGCTCACTAACCACAGCCTCTCCAAACGATGGCTACACCTTC.

This clone was observed a single time. The CDR3 bases are TGTGCCAGCAGCTTAGAGGCAGGGGCCCGTCGAGGCTACACCTTC. It translates to CASSLEAGARRGYTF. The V and J genes are TRBV7-6 and TRBJ1-2, with D possibly matching TRBD1 (6 bases). V was clipped by 1 base and J by 8 bases, with 17 bases between them. Germline values: CDR1 SGHVS, CDR2 FNYEAQ. The CDR3 totals 15 residues.

This chain links TRBV30 with TRBJ1-2; 7 bases fit TRBD1. V was pared by 3 bases and J by 1 base, with 5 bases of the junction left unmatched. CDR3 size: 14 residues. The germline gives CDR1 GTSNPN, CDR2 SVGIG (reference sequence). This chain's CDR3 is CAWRGQLLNYGYTF. The CDR3 DNA sequence: TGTGCCTGGAGGGGACAGCTCCTTAACTATGGCTACACCTTC.

CDR3 coding DNA: TGTGCCAGCCTTAACCCTACAGGTGGATTTCATAGCAATCAGCCCCAGCATTTT. Translating it yields CASLNPTGGFHSNQPQHF. V usage is TRBV6-8 and J usage is TRBJ1-5, with D maybe TRBD1 (5 bases). CDR3 length: 18 amino acids. Trimming removed 8 bases at V and 0 bases at J, with 23 bases between. CDR1 MNHGY and CDR2 SAAAGT come from the germline V gene.

This rearrangement joins TRBV24-1 to TRBJ1-4, with 7 bases that match TRBD1. CDR1 is KGHDR, CDR2 SFDVKD, per germline. J lost 8 bases, V lost 4 bases, and 12 bases had no gene match. This CDR3 comprises 16 residues. The CDR3 DNA reads as TGTGCCACCAGTGAGCGCGACAGACAGGGCGGAGAAAAACTGTTTTTT. Translating gives CATSERDRQGGEKLFF.

J is TRBJ2-1 and V is TRBV7-2, with 9 bases fitting TRBD2. V shed 8 bases, J shed 10 bases, and the junction held 9 bases outside the gene matches. Germline loops: CDR1 SGHTA, CDR2 FQGNSA. The CDR3 contains 13 residues. The CDR3 DNA follows: TGTGCCAGCGGCGGGGGGGCCCCGTCGGAGCAGTTCTTC. It codes for CASGGGAPSEQFF.

The genes are TRBV2 and TRBJ1-2; D not resolved. V was cut by 6 bases and J by 0 bases, with 14 bases left in between. Germline V gene data show CDR1 as SNHLY and CDR2 as FYNNEI. This CDR3 is built from 15 residues. The CDR3 nucleotides are TGTGCCAGCAGGGCGGGTCGATTAGCTAACTATGGCTACACCTTC. It specifies CASRAGRLANYGYTF.

The CDR3 DNA sequence: TGTGCCAGCAGCCCGTCGACAGGGGTCAGGAACACTGAAGCTTTCTTT. Protein product: CASSPSTGVRNTEAFF. V usage is TRBV7-3 and J usage is TRBJ1-1, with 8 bases lining up with TRBD1. J was trimmed by 1 base and V by 5 bases; bases with no gene match: 9. The CDR3 runs 16 residues. CDR1 SGHTA and CDR2 FQGTGA come from the germline V gene.